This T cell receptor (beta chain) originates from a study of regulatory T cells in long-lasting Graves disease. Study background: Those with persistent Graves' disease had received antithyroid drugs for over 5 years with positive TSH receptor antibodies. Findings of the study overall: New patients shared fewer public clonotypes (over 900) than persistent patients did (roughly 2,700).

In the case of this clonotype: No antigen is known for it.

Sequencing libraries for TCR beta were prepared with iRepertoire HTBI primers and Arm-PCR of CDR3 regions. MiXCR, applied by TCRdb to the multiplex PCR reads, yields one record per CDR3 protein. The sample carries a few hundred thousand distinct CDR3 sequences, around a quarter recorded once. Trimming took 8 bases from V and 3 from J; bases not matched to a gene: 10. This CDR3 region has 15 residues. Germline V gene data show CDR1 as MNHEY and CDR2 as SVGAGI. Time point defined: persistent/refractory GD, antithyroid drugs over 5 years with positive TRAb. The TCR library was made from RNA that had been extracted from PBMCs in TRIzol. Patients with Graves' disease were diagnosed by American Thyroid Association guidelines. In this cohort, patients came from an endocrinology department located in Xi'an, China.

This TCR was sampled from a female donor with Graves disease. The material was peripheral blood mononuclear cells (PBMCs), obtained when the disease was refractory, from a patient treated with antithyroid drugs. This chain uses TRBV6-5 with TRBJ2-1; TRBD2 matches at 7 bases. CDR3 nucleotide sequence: TGTGCCAGCGGTTCTAGGGAGGGCCTCTACAATGAGCAGTTCTTC. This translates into CASGSREGLYNEQFF.